Listed here are 31 T cell receptor beta chains from one sample, sequenced in a study of CD8 T cells in Susac syndrome (dated by TCRdb to 2018 to 2020). Library construction relied on the immunoSEQ multiplex PCR assay. RNA was extracted using the RNeasy kit, and about 0.5 to 1 ug of the RNA was reverse transcribed with random hexamers. TCRdb itself trimmed the public reads at Q25 with fastp, ran MiXCR and retained productive beta chains. Records with the same CDR3 protein are collapsed into one entry carrying the most frequent genes and DNA. A total of about 150,000 distinct CDR3 sequences appear in this sample, 95% to 96% of them only once. 0.15% of the sample is held by the ten biggest clonotypes. What was sequenced was CD8+ T cells from PBMCs. Source of these receptors: a human donor with multiple sclerosis.

The genes are TRBV7-2 and TRBJ2-4, with D perhaps matching TRBD1 (5 bases). V gave up 6 bases and J gave up 7 bases, with 13 bases separating them. The CDR3 consists of 13 residues. Looked up from germline, CDR1 is SGHTA and CDR2 is FQGNSA. For the CDR3, the DNA is TGTGCCAGCAGTCACAGGAGCTTGAACATTCAGTACTTC. Encoded protein: CASSHRSLNIQYF.

The rearrangement uses TRBV9 and TRBJ2-3; D is ambiguous. Germline V gene data show CDR1 as SGDLS and CDR2 as YYNGEE. Trimming took off 4 bases at V and 4 bases at J, with 13 bases between the two ends. This CDR3 is built from 14 residues. DNA for the CDR3: TGTGCCAGCAGCAGATGGAACGGCGCAGATACGCAGTATTTT. Amino acids: CASSRWNGADTQYF.

Only one count was recorded for this clonotype. Germline and junction disagree at one end, which may indicate a read error. The chain recombines TRBV7-7 with TRBJ2-2, with D possibly being TRBD1 (7 bases). The CDR3 loop spans 17 amino acids. In germline, CDR1 is SSHAT, CDR2 FNYEAQ (reference sequence). CDR3 DNA: TGTGCTAGCAGCCCTGTGAGGACAGGAGGGGACACCGGGGAGCTGTTTTTT. Translating it yields CASSPVRTGGDTGELFF.

This chain uses TRBV3-1 with TRBJ2-2; D not certain. The V gene's germline CDR1 is LGHDT and CDR2 YNNKEL (reference sequence). Trimming took off 5 bases at V and 4 bases at J, with 8 bases between the two ends. The CDR3 extends over 13 amino acids. DNA of the CDR3: TGTGCCAGCAGCTCGCGACTCACCGGGGAGCTGTTTTTT. This encodes CASSSRLTGELFF.

The V call is TRBV7-9, the J call TRBJ2-7; D may be TRBD1 (5 bases). Per germline, CDR1 SEHNR and CDR2 FQNEAQ (reference sequence). The V gene lost 5 bases and the J gene lost 1 base, with 9 bases spanning the gap. CDR3 length: 13 residues. The chain's CDR3 is CASSRQTSYEQYV. The CDR3 DNA reads TGTGCCAGCAGCCGACAGACTTCCTACGAGCAGTACGTC.

The chain combines TRBV11-2 with TRBJ2-1, with unresolved D. Germline values: CDR1 SGHAT, CDR2 FQNNGV. V was cut by 4 bases and J by 3 bases, with 7 bases left in between. This CDR3 spans 13 amino acids. The CDR3 DNA reads as TGTGCCAGCAGCTCCCCAAACTACAATGAGCAGTTCTTC. This encodes CASSSPNYNEQFF.

The CDR3 sequence: CASSLGGPGEQYV. The DNA of the CDR3 is TGTGCCAGCAGCCTCGGGGGGCCGGGCGAGCAGTACGTC. V and J are TRBV3-1 and TRBJ2-7, with a tentative D call TRBD2 (7 bases). With 4 bases removed from V and 6 bases from J, the gap between germline ends came to 13 bases. CDR1 and CDR2 (germline): LGHDT, YNNKEL (reference sequence). There are 13 residues in the CDR3.

This chain joins TRBV9 and TRBJ2-1, with D possibly being TRBD1 or TRBD2 (5 bases each). Trimming stripped 4 bases from V and 6 bases from J, with 8 bases between. The germline gives CDR1 SGDLS, CDR2 YYNGEE. The CDR3 is 12 residues long. Here the CDR3 DNA reads TGTGCCAGCAGCTTTGGGGGCAATGAGCAGTTCTTC. Translation gives CASSFGGNEQFF.

The gene calls are TRBV7-9 and TRBJ2-7; D gene ambiguous. The CDR3 consists of 15 residues. The V end lost 4 bases, the J end lost 3 bases, and 16 bases lay between the germline ends. Germline CDR1 SEHNR, CDR2 FQNEAQ (reference sequence). CDR3 sequence: CASSSPSRDHYEQYF. Written as DNA, the CDR3 is TGTGCCAGCAGCTCCCCCTCTCGAGACCACTACGAGCAGTACTTC.

The rearrangement joins TRBV6-5 to TRBJ1-1; no reliable D call. The CDR3 contains 13 residues. Germline assignment: CDR1 MNHEY and CDR2 SVGAGI. Trimming removed 2 bases from V and 3 bases from J, with 7 bases in between. The CDR3 sequence: CASSYDGDTEAFF. For the CDR3, the DNA is TGTGCCAGCAGTTACGACGGGGACACTGAAGCTTTCTTT.

The gene calls are TRBV19 and TRBJ2-1; 9 nucleotides match TRBD1. The CDR3 length is 15 residues. The V gene end was trimmed by 2 bases and the J gene end by 4 bases; junction bases not matched to a gene: 3. From germline, CDR1 is LNHDA and CDR2 SQIVND (reference sequence). CDR3 DNA sequence: TGTGCCAGTAGTATACAGGGACAGGGTTACAATGAGCAGTTCTTC. Its translation is CASSIQGQGYNEQFF.

The rearrangement uses TRBV12-3 or TRBV12-4 and TRBJ1-1; D remains unclear. The CDR3 covers 13 residues. Trimming stripped 3 bases from V and 5 bases from J, with 10 bases between. CDR3 loop: CASSFKGVTEAFF. CDR3 bases: TGTGCCAGCAGTTTTAAGGGTGTGACTGAAGCTTTCTTT.

This chain joins TRBV7-9 and TRBJ2-7; perhaps TRBD2 as D (6 bases). The germline V gene encodes CDR1 SEHNR and CDR2 FQNEAQ (reference sequence). The CDR3 has 13 amino acids. The V end was cut by 5 bases, the J end by 5 bases, with 13 bases between. CDR3 nucleotides: TGTGCCAGCAGCCGACCCGGGGGACACGAGCAGTACTTC. It is translated as CASSRPGGHEQYF.

This rearrangement joins TRBV30 to TRBJ1-2; tentatively, D is TRBD1 (6 bases). Germline-derived CDR1 and CDR2 are GTSNPN and SVGIG (reference sequence). V lost 5 bases to trimming and J lost 5 bases, with 9 bases between them. The CDR3 runs to 11 residues. The CDR3 bases are TGTGCCTGGGACAGGTCGTATGGCTACACCTTC. It translates to CAWDRSYGYTF.

Only one count was recorded for this clonotype. The chain is built from TRBV29-1 and TRBJ1-4; D is uncertain. The ends were cut back, 5 bases at V and 8 bases at J, with 6 bases in the middle. CDR1 and CDR2 (germline): SQVTM, ANQGSEA. The CDR3 consists of 10 residues. The CDR3 loop reads CSVYGEKLFF. The CDR3 region has the DNA TGCAGCGTTTATGGGGAAAAACTGTTTTTT. Combining the CDR3 with reference TRBV29-1 and TRBJ1-4 gives the whole variable domain SAVISQKPSRDICQRGTSLTIQCQVDSQVTMMFWYRQQPGQSLTLIATANQGSEATYESGFVIDKFPISRPNLTFSTLTVSNMSPEDSSIYLCSVYGEKLFFGSGTQLSVL.

The V gene is TRBV3-1, the J gene TRBJ1-6, with D unclear. Germline V gene sequence: CDR1 LGHDT, CDR2 YNNKEL (reference sequence). V lost 0 bases to trimming and J lost 7 bases, with 10 bases between them. This CDR3 is 15 amino acids long. In nucleotides, the CDR3 is TGTGCCAGCAGCCAAGAACCGGGATCAAATTCACCCCTCCACTTT. Translated, it gives CASSQEPGSNSPLHF.

The V call is TRBV25-1, the J call TRBJ2-5; the match to TRBD2 covers 9 bases. J was trimmed by 3 bases and V by 3 bases; bases with no gene match: 5. CDR3 length: 15 residues. Germline assignment: CDR1 MGHDK and CDR2 SYGVNS. The CDR3 nucleotides read TGTGCCAGCAGTGAGAGGGGCGGGGGGGAAGAGACCCAGTACTTC. It yields the protein CASSERGGGEETQYF.

This chain uses TRBV27 with TRBJ1-5; no firm D call. V gave up 5 bases and J gave up 0 bases, with 8 bases separating them. Germline assignment: CDR1 MNHEY and CDR2 SMNVEV (reference sequence). CDR3 length: 14 residues. The CDR3 DNA reads as TGTGCCAGCAGTCCCGTGGGTAGCAATCAGCCCCAGCATTTT. Translating gives CASSPVGSNQPQHF.

This clonotype occurred once. The rearrangement links TRBV30 to TRBJ1-1; the D gene is possibly TRBD1 (6 bases). CDR1 is GTSNPN, CDR2 SVGIG, per germline (reference sequence). The CDR3 is 14 amino acids. V lost 0 bases to trimming and J lost 7 bases, with 15 bases between them. The CDR3 DNA reads as TGTGCCTGGAGTGTCGGGGGCCGAGTGGATGAAGCTTTCTTT. Its protein is CAWSVGGRVDEAFF.

The chain joins TRBV9 to TRBJ2-1; D not certain. Germline V gene lookup returns CDR1 SGDLS and CDR2 YYNGEE. The CDR3 has 15 amino acids. Between the trimmed V and J ends, which lost 0 bases and 0 bases, there was a span of 7 bases. As DNA, the CDR3 is TGTGCCAGCAGCGTAGACCCGAGCTCCTACAATGAGCAGTTCTTC. It yields the protein CASSVDPSSYNEQFF.

V and J are TRBV7-2 and TRBJ1-1, with 10 bases lining up with TRBD1. Germline V gene lookup returns CDR1 SGHTA and CDR2 FQGNSA. V was clipped by 3 bases and J by 1 base; unmatched bases: 5. The CDR3 is 16 amino acids. CDR3 DNA sequence: TGTGCCAGCAGCTTGGGACAGGGGATGGGGAACACTGAAGCTTTCTTT. It translates to CASSLGQGMGNTEAFF.

This chain joins TRBV13 and TRBJ2-7, with D possibly matching TRBD1 (6 bases). Trimming left V 4 bases short and J 5 bases short, with 18 bases between. From germline, CDR1 is PRHDT and CDR2 FYEKMQ (reference sequence). CDR3 length equals 15 residues. This CDR3 is CASSSGTYRDHEQYV. The CDR3 DNA follows: TGTGCCAGCAGCTCTGGCACATACAGGGACCACGAGCAGTACGTC.

This clonotype was observed a single time. This chain links TRBV4-1 with TRBJ1-6; 8 nucleotides line up with TRBD1. Germline V lookup: CDR1 MGHRA, CDR2 YSYEKL. Trimming at V came to 7 bases and at J to 5 bases, leaving 10 bases not matched to a gene. CDR3 length: 16 amino acids. Written as DNA, the CDR3 is TGCGCCAGCACGCCCTATTCGGGACAGGATAATTCACCCCTCCACTTT. It specifies CASTPYSGQDNSPLHF.

The chain links TRBV7-9 to TRBJ1-1; no firm D call. The CDR3 is 12 amino acids. The germline CDR1 and CDR2 sequences are SEHNR and FQNEAQ (reference sequence). The V gene lost 1 base and the J gene lost 6 bases, with 6 bases spanning the gap. The CDR3 DNA is TGTGCCAGCAGCTTAGGAAGGTCTGAAGCTTTCTTT. Its protein product is CASSLGRSEAFF.

This clonotype was counted a few times. J is TRBJ2-3 and V is TRBV6-1; TRBD2 agrees at 7 bases. This CDR3 is built from 12 residues. The junction had 1 base not matched to a gene; V was cut back by 9 bases and J by 1 base. CDR1 and CDR2 from the germline V gene are MNHNS and SASEGT. The CDR3 spells CASLAGTDTQYF. CDR3 DNA: TGTGCCAGTCTAGCGGGCACAGATACGCAGTATTTT.

The rearrangement uses TRBV27 and TRBJ2-3; 10 nucleotides agree with TRBD2. Per the germline V gene, CDR1 is MNHEY and CDR2 is SMNVEV (reference sequence). J was trimmed by 5 bases and V by 3 bases; bases with no gene match: 5. The CDR3 totals 15 residues. The CDR3 here is CASSLSPSGGDTQYF. CDR3 coding DNA: TGTGCCAGCAGTTTGTCGCCTAGCGGGGGAGATACGCAGTATTTT.

J is TRBJ2-5 and V is TRBV20-1, with TRBD2 as a possible D gene (6 bases). The CDR3 has 15 amino acids. Trimming stripped 3 bases from V and 3 bases from J, with 17 bases between. Germline V lookup: CDR1 DFQATT, CDR2 SNEGSKA (reference sequence). The CDR3 DNA reads TGCAGTGCTAGCAAGGTGGGGGAGGTAGAAGAGACCCAGTACTTC. Translating gives CSASKVGEVEETQYF.

This clonotype has only one observation. The chain is built from TRBV20-1 and TRBJ1-2, with D unresolved. V shed 3 bases and J shed 4 bases, with 24 bases lying between them. Germline V CDR1 and CDR2: DFQATT, SNEGSKA (reference sequence). This CDR3 has 17 amino acids. Here the CDR3 reads CSARDSERLRNSYGYTF. CDR3 coding DNA: TGCAGTGCTAGGGATTCCGAGCGGCTCAGGAATTCCTATGGCTACACCTTC.

The chain links TRBV6-5 to TRBJ1-2, with 7 bases aligning to TRBD1. Per the germline V gene, CDR1 is MNHEY and CDR2 is SVGAGI. The CDR3 is made up of 14 amino acids. V lost 5 bases to trimming and J lost 2 bases; unmatched junction nucleotides: 5. CDR3 in DNA: TGTGCCAGCAGTGACCGGACAGGCAACTATGGCTACACCTTC. Translating it yields CASSDRTGNYGYTF.

The chain uses TRBV29-1 and TRBJ2-1; TRBD2 might be the D (5 bases). The ends were cut back, 1 base at V and 4 bases at J, with 8 bases in the middle. Germline V lookup: CDR1 SQVTM, CDR2 ANQGSEA. The CDR3 loop spans 13 amino acids. CDR3 region: CSVEAGKYNEQFF. CDR3 bases: TGCAGCGTTGAAGCGGGAAAGTACAATGAGCAGTTCTTC.

J is TRBJ1-5 and V is TRBV11-2; the D gene is possibly TRBD1 (5 bases). V lost 0 bases and J lost 5, with 5 bases in between. CDR1 is SGHAT, CDR2 FQNNGV, per germline. The CDR3 is 13 residues long. CDR3 DNA: TGTGCCAGCAGCTTAGAGGGGCATCAGCCCCAGCATTTT. Its translation is CASSLEGHQPQHF.